This paragraph covers one T cell receptor (beta chain) sequence. Measured with immunoSEQ multiplex PCR; TCRdb has only the in-frame clones, and not every one. The data hold more than 300,000 clones, with more than 75% observed a single time. Participants' own reports of clinical history determined their cohort assignment. These data originate in a study of blood T cell repertoires in COVID-19. As for the study in general: PBMCs, B-cell-depleted T cells, or T cells were the source of the cDNA or gDNA that made up the material.

The CDR3 totals 15 residues. V lost 5 bases and J lost 7, with 21 bases in between. The germline CDR1 and CDR2 sequences are SGHTA and FQGTGA. Sequencing was performed on PBMCs or T cells enriched from blood (not recorded which). This chain joins TRBV7-3 and TRBJ2-7; the D gene is possibly TRBD1 (7 bases). The sequence was collected from a woman aged 18 to 35 who had recovered from COVID-19. The CDR3 DNA sequence: TGTGCCAGCAGCAAACCCGGGGGCAGGGGACAGGAGCAGTACTTC. Encoded protein: CASSKPGGRGQEQYF. Full variable domain (outside the CDR3, taken from reference TRBV7-3 and TRBJ2-7): GAGVSQTPSNKVTEKGKYVELRCDPISGHTALYWYRQSLGQGPEFLIYFQGTGAADDSGLPNDRFFAVRPEGSVSTLKIQRTERGDSAVYLCASSKPGGRGQEQYFGPGTRLTVT.